The T cell receptor (beta chain) under discussion was sequenced for a study of cytomegalovirus exposure and HLA in healthy donors. Trimming stripped 2 bases from V and 6 bases from J, with 13 bases between. Germline CDR1 and CDR2: SEHNR and FQNEAQ (reference sequence). This CDR3 has 15 residues. 60 Vbeta and 13 Jbeta primers were used in PCR. Measured with immunoSEQ multiplex PCR; TCRdb has only the in-frame clones, and not every one. Here the sample spans around 130,000 clones, about 85% being singletons. The chain employs TRBV7-9 and TRBJ1-4; a weak D match, TRBD1 (6 bases). This TCR came from a woman in her 30s in good health and CMV-seropositive. Sequenced input: PBMCs. CDR3 loop: CASSLRAGADEKLFF. The DNA for the CDR3 is TGTGCCAGCAGCTTAAGGGCAGGGGCTGATGAAAAACTGTTTTTT. The whole variable domain, filled in from reference TRBV7-9 and TRBJ1-4, reads DTGVSQNPRHKITKRGQNVTFRCDPISEHNRLYWYRQTLGQGPEFLTYFQNEAQLEKSRLLSDRFSAERPKGSFSTLEIQRTEQGDSAMYLCASSLRAGADEKLFFGSGTQLSVL.